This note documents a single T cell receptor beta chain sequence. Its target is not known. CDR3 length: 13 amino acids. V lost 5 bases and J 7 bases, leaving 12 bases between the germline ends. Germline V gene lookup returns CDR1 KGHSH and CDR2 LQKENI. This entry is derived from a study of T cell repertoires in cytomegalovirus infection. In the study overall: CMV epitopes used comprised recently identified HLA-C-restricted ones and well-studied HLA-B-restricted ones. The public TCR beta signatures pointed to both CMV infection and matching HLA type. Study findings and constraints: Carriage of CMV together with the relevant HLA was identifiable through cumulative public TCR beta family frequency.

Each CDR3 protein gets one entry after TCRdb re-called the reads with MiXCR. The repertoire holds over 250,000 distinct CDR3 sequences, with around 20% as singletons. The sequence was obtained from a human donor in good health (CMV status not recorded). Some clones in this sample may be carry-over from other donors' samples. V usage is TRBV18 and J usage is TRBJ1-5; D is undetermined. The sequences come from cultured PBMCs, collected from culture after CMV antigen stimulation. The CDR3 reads CASSESGDQPQHF. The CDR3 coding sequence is TGTGCCAGCTCAGAAAGTGGAGACCAGCCCCAGCATTTT.